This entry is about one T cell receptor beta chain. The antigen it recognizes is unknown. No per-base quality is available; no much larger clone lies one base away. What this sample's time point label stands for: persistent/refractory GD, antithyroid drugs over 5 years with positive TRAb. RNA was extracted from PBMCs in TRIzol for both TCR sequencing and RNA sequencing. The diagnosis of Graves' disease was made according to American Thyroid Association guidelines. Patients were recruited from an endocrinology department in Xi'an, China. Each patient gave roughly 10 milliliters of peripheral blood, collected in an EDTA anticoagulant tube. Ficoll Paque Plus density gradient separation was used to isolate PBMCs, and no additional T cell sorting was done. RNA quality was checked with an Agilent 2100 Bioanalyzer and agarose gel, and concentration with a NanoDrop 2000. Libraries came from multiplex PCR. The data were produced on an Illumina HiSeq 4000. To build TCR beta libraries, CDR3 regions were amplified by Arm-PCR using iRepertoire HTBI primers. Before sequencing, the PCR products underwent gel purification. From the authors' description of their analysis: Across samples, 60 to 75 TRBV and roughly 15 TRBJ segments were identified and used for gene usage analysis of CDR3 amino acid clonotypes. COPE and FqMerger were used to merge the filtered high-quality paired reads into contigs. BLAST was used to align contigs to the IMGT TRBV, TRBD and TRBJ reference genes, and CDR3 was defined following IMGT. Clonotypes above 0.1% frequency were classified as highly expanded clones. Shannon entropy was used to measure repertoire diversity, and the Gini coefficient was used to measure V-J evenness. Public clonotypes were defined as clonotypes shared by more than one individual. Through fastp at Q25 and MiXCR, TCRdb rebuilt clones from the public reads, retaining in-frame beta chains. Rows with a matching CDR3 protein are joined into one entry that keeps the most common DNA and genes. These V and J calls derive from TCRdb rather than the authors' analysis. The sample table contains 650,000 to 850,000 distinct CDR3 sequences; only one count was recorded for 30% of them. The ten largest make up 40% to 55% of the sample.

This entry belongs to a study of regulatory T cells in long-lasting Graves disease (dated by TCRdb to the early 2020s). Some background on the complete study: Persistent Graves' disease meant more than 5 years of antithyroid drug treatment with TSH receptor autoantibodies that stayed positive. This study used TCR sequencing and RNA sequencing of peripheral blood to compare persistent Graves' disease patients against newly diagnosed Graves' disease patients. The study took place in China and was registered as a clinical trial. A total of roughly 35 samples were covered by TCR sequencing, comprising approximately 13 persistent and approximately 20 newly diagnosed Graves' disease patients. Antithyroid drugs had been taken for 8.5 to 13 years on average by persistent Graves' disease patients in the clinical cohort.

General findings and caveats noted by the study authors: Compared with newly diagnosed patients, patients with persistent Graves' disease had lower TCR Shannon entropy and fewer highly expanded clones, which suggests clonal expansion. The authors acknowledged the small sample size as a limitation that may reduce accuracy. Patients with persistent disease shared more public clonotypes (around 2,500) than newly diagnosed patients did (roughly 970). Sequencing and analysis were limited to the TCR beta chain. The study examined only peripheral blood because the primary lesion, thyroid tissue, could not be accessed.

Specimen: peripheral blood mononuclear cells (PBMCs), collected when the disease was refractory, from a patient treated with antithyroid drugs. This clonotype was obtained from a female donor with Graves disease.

Here the CDR3 is given as CASSPTVTRDYGYTF. The DNA is TGTGCCAGCTCACCGACCGTAACACGGGACTATGGCTACACCTTC. The chain was built from TRBV18 and TRBJ1-2; the D gene is unclear. The CDR3, cysteine through phenylalanine, is 15 amino acids long. Solely the CDR3 DNA is kept, with 45 bases framed from the first base. The germline V gene sets CDR1 to KGHSH and CDR2 to LQKENI. V sheds 3 bases and J sheds 3 bases, leaving 14 bases between their ends.